Sequencing of this TCR beta chain was carried out in a study of T cells in localized non-small cell lung cancer (dated by TCRdb to 2018 to 2021). About the full investigation: T cell repertoires of about 230 early-stage NSCLC patients were analyzed, with tumors being compared against uninvolved tumor-adjacent lungs. The cohort consisted of around 250 treatment-naive NSCLC patients whose localized lung tumors had been resected. The mean age of the NSCLC patients was 60 to 85 years, with 130 or so men and 85 to 110 women. Summary of the overall study and its limitations: A median of around 50 of the top 100 tumor clones were detected in paired uninvolved adjacent lung, and around 30 of these tumor clones were also found among the top 100 clones of the paired uninvolved adjacent lung. Because multi-region sequencing of the tumors was not done, intratumor heterogeneity could not be ruled out. Uninvolved tumor-adjacent lung showed the highest T cell clonality, higher than tumor, which suggests more focused antigenic responses in the adjacent lung. Higher T cell density in blood was associated with longer overall survival, whereas higher clonality in adjacent lung was associated with shorter survival. Because the study design was exploratory, TCR variables were selected using unadjusted p-values without false-discovery rate correction.

Germline trimming: 1 base from V, 10 bases from J; junction bases outside gene matches: 7. The CDR3 runs 14 residues from the cysteine to the phenylalanine. Just CDR3 DNA is preserved here, 42 bases in frame from base 1. CDR1 and CDR2 are drawn from the germline V gene: LGHNA, YSLEER. The immunoSEQ Assay was used to sequence TCR beta CDR3 regions from DNA. The source study handled its data this way. T cell density was computed as TCR beta template counts normalized to usable DNA estimated by amplifying housekeeping genes. The preseqR package was used to estimate richness by extrapolating to 400,000 templates for PBMC samples and to 120,000 templates for tissue samples. Clonality was defined by subtracting Pielou's evenness from one. To identify tissue-enriched TCRs, differential abundance testing was run on productive amino-acid clonotypes with a minimum total count of 5 and an alpha of 0.1. Repertoire overlap between compartments was quantified with the Jaccard Index and Morisita Overlap Index. GLIPH grouped TCR beta CDR3s together with public tetramer-defined viral CDR3s, and a viral motif had to include at least three viral sequences and also show V-gene enrichment. TCRdb took this table from immuneACCESS and kept in-frame rearrangements with V and J called. Such tables lack part of the clones; where checked against another copy, unresolved V genes explain under half of the gap, and the rest is unexplained. V and J calls and clone size are copied from that table; D and trimming were computed from the DNA. The sample table holds about 25,000 clones, of which more than 85% were seen once. The ten largest make up about 16% of the sample.

At diagnosis, tumor, uninvolved tumor-adjacent lung and peripheral blood were collected and then preserved as a mix of FFPE and fresh-frozen material. For TCR repertoire profiling, the blood samples were analyzed as peripheral blood mononuclear cells. Concerning this clone itself: Its antigen is still unknown. Base qualities are not provided; no much larger clone lies one nucleotide away.

The sequence links TRBV4-3 to TRBJ1-1; 9 bases in the junction line up with TRBD1. This specimen consisted of peripheral blood, obtained before any cancer treatment. The sequence came from a man aged 40 to 75 with stage III squamous cell lung carcinoma. The bases are TGCGCCAGCAGCCAAGGTCGACAGGGGGATCGAGCTTTCTTT. Its product reads: CASSQGRQGDRAFF.